This TCR beta chain was sequenced for a study of blood T cell repertoires in COVID-19. Overall study context: The samples span acute and convalescent COVID-19 from the United States, Italy and Spain.

Seattle researchers signed up patients amid active infection and tracked them longitudinally. The germline V gene encodes CDR1 SGHRS and CDR2 YFSETQ. The V and J ends lost 3 bases and 3 bases, in that order; junction bases with no gene match: 5. This CDR3 is built from 16 residues. In the original workflow: The assay estimated nucleated cells by amplifying reference gene primers. Libraries were prepared by immunoSEQ multiplex PCR; TCRdb keeps only in-frame clonotypes and omits some of them. For V, J and clone size, that table is used; D and trimming come from the DNA. The table shows about 200,000 clones, with around four fifths occurring only once.

The sample consisted of peripheral blood. The V and J genes are TRBV5-1 and TRBJ1-3; TRBD1 matches at 11 bases. The TCR originated in a man aged 55 to 69 with COVID-19, enrolled during active disease. The CDR3 here is CASSSGQGAGGNTIYF. DNA for the CDR3: TGCGCCAGCAGCTCCGGACAGGGGGCTGGTGGAAACACCATATATTTT.